Each of the 19 T cell receptor beta chains below was sequenced from the same sample in a study of blood T cells in healthy people across ages. Next came a second PCR, run for roughly 6 to 11 cycles, which used a sample-barcoded 5' primer along with a J-beta primer mix. TCRdb passed the 5' RACE reads through MiXCR, listing each CDR3 protein once. The sample yields around 800,000 distinct CDR3 sequences, 62% seen once. Sequencing was carried out using blood. The receptors originated from a man aged 25 to 45 in good health.

The J gene is TRBJ2-3, the V gene TRBV4-2, with D perhaps TRBD1 (5 bases). Germline CDR1 and CDR2: LGHNA and YNFKEQ. The length of the CDR3 is 16 residues. Trimming shortened V by 2 bases and J by 0 bases, and 12 bases separated the two germline ends. CDR3 nucleotide sequence: TGTGCCAGCAGCCAACCCCCAGGGTCTAGCACAGATACGCAGTATTTT. Translated, it gives CASSQPPGSSTDTQYF.

Turning to this clonotype: One junction end does not reproduce the germline sequence, and a read error may be involved. This chain uses TRBV27 with TRBJ2-3; D is perhaps TRBD1 (6 bases). This CDR3 comprises 14 residues. CDR1 and CDR2 from the germline V gene are MNHEY and SMNVEV (reference sequence). CDR3 bases: TGTACCAGCGCCGGGACATTAAGCACAGATACGCAGTATTTT. Translated, it gives CTSAGTLSTDTQYF.

This clonotype has more than one count but fewer than ten. This chain uses TRBV12-3 or TRBV12-4 with TRBJ2-1; the D gene is possibly TRBD1 (6 bases). Trimming took 3 bases from V and 5 from J, leaving 20 bases between them. This CDR3 spans 17 amino acids. CDR3 amino acids: CASSFTPGQGYDNEQFF. The CDR3 DNA sequence: TGTGCCAGCAGTTTCACTCCGGGGCAGGGGTACGACAATGAGCAGTTCTTC.

This clonotype occurred a few times. The chain couples TRBV7-9 to TRBJ2-5; TRBD1 matches at 9 bases. This CDR3 contains 14 residues. V was clipped by 7 bases and J by 2 bases; unmatched bases: 5. CDR1 and CDR2 (germline): SEHNR, FQNEAQ (reference sequence). The CDR3 sequence: CASTLQGAQETQYF. The CDR3 DNA reads TGTGCCAGCACCCTACAGGGGGCACAAGAGACCCAGTACTTC.

The V gene is TRBV27, the J gene TRBJ1-4; 7 bases are shared with TRBD1. Germline values: CDR1 MNHEY, CDR2 SMNVEV (reference sequence). The junction had 1 base not matched to a gene; V was cut back by 0 bases and J by 6 bases. The CDR3 has 14 residues. Written as DNA, the CDR3 is TGTGCCAGCAGTTTATCAGGGGGCTATGAAAAACTGTTTTTT. Protein sequence: CASSLSGGYEKLFF.

The rearrangement links TRBV20-1 to TRBJ1-1; the D is unclear. The ends were cut back, 0 bases at V and 1 base at J, with 6 bases in the middle. The CDR3 extends over 13 amino acids. Germline V CDR1 and CDR2: DFQATT, SNEGSKA (reference sequence). CDR3 sequence: CSARDRENTEAFF. CDR3 DNA sequence: TGCAGTGCTAGAGATCGCGAGAACACTGAAGCTTTCTTT.

The chain joins TRBV3-1 to TRBJ2-3; maybe TRBD2 (6 bases). Per germline, CDR1 LGHDT and CDR2 YNNKEL (reference sequence). Between the trimmed V and J ends, which lost 0 bases and 2 bases, there was a span of 12 bases. The CDR3 runs to 16 residues. The CDR3 loop reads CASSQEAGRFTDTQYF. CDR3 bases: TGTGCCAGCAGCCAAGAGGCGGGGAGATTCACAGATACGCAGTATTTT.

The chain carries TRBV7-2 and TRBJ2-1, with D perhaps matching TRBD2 (5 bases). The V gene lost 3 bases and the J gene lost 4 bases, with 13 bases spanning the gap. The CDR3 is made up of 15 amino acids. Looked up from germline, CDR1 is SGHTA and CDR2 is FQGNSA. CDR3 amino acids: CASSFIRENYNEQFF. For the CDR3, the DNA is TGTGCCAGCAGCTTCATCCGGGAAAATTACAATGAGCAGTTCTTC.

V usage is TRBV11-1 and J usage is TRBJ2-5; D gene ambiguous. This CDR3 is built from 12 residues. In germline, CDR1 is SGHAT, CDR2 FQDESV (reference sequence). V was cut by 3 bases and J by 5 bases, with 7 bases left in between. The CDR3 reads CASSFLEETQYF. In DNA form, the CDR3 reads TGTGCCAGCAGCTTTCTCGAGGAGACCCAGTACTTC.

The chain combines TRBV20-1 with TRBJ2-3; D is tentatively TRBD1 or TRBD2 (6 bases each). The CDR3 loop spans 14 amino acids. Germline assignment: CDR1 DFQATT and CDR2 SNEGSKA (reference sequence). Trimming pared 5 bases from V and 4 bases from J, leaving 16 bases between. The CDR3 reads CSAPPPGAADTQYF. As DNA, the CDR3 is TGCAGTGCTCCCCCCCCGGGGGCCGCAGATACGCAGTATTTT.

V usage is TRBV29-1 and J usage is TRBJ1-1; no definite D call. The V gene lost 3 bases and the J gene lost 4 bases, with 12 bases spanning the gap. Looked up from germline, CDR1 is SQVTM and CDR2 is ANQGSEA. The CDR3 extends over 13 amino acids. In DNA, the CDR3 is TGCAGCGTTGAGGTCAGGTCTATCACTGAAGCTTTCTTT. Encoded protein: CSVEVRSITEAFF.

The chain recombines TRBV6-1 with TRBJ1-4; the D gene is possibly TRBD1 (6 bases). This CDR3 is 14 amino acids long. Trimming took 7 bases from V and 2 from J, leaving 11 bases between them. CDR1 is MNHNS, CDR2 SASEGT, per germline. CDR3 nucleotides: TGTGCCAGCATTCCGGGGGCGACTAATGAAAAACTGTTTTTT. Residues: CASIPGATNEKLFF.

This clonotype was seen only a few times. This chain joins TRBV7-9 and TRBJ2-5; TRBD2 might be the D (5 bases). The CDR3 runs to 15 residues. V was trimmed by 5 bases and J by 2 bases, leaving 15 bases between them. The germline V gene has CDR1 SEHNR and CDR2 FQNEAQ (reference sequence). This CDR3 reads CASSPNPGTQETQYF. The DNA for the CDR3 is TGTGCCAGCAGCCCAAACCCGGGAACACAAGAGACCCAGTACTTC.

This clonotype has a single count. The chain recombines TRBV28 with TRBJ2-7, with TRBD2 matching over 11 bases. The junction had 12 bases not matched to a gene; V was cut back by 7 bases and J by 7 bases. Germline V gene data show CDR1 as MDHEN and CDR2 as SYDVKM. This CDR3 comprises 15 residues. DNA for the CDR3: TGTGCCAGCAATGAATTAGCGGGAGGGCGGTATGAGCAGTACTTC. It specifies CASNELAGGRYEQYF.

The V and J genes are TRBV5-5 and TRBJ2-3; 10 bases match TRBD2. Germline V gene data show CDR1 as SGHKS and CDR2 as YYEKEE (reference sequence). This CDR3 spans 15 amino acids. V dropped 5 bases and J dropped 8; count of bases not matched to a gene: 11. CDR3 DNA sequence: TGTGCCAGCAGGAGTCCCGGGACTAGCGCCGGTACGCAGTATTTT. Protein sequence: CASRSPGTSAGTQYF.

The chain links TRBV13 to TRBJ2-5; no clear D gene. V was cut by 4 bases and J by 2 bases, with 11 bases left in between. The germline V gene has CDR1 PRHDT and CDR2 FYEKMQ (reference sequence). This CDR3 spans 14 amino acids. CDR3 nucleotides: TGTGCCAGCAGCTATAGACAATTTCAAGAGACCCAGTACTTC. It yields the protein CASSYRQFQETQYF.

The gene calls are TRBV7-3 and TRBJ2-3; a possible D gene is TRBD2 (5 bases). The CDR3 runs 14 residues. V dropped 5 bases and J dropped 7 bases, with 16 bases sitting between them. The V gene's germline CDR1 is SGHTA and CDR2 FQGTGA. CDR3 bases: TGTGCCAGCAGCCCGACCGCGGGCACTTATACGCAGTATTTT. This translates into CASSPTAGTYTQYF.

DNA for the CDR3: TGTGCCAGCAGCCAAGAATACGGGACAGGGAGGGGCTACGAGCAGTACTTC. It yields the protein CASSQEYGTGRGYEQYF. V is TRBV4-2 and J is TRBJ2-7; 9 nucleotides line up with TRBD1. The CDR3 has 17 residues. Trimming took 0 bases from V and 3 from J; bases not matched to a gene: 9. Germline CDR1 and CDR2: LGHNA and YNFKEQ.

This clonotype was detected ten times or more. The chain is built from TRBV14 and TRBJ2-3; a possible D gene is TRBD2 (5 bases). Trimming took off 2 bases at V and 0 bases at J, with 9 bases between the two ends. CDR3 length: 15 amino acids. The germline CDR1 and CDR2 sequences are SGHDN and FVKESK. The DNA for the CDR3 is TGTGCCAGCAGCCAATACGGACTTAGCACAGATACGCAGTATTTT. Amino acid sequence: CASSQYGLSTDTQYF.